This record looks at one T cell receptor (beta chain) sequence and its context. This sample is drawn from a study of shared clonotypes between healthy human individuals. Generated by immunoSEQ multiplex PCR, the TCRdb table keeps only in-frame clones and is missing some. Here the sample spans about 2 million clones, 95% being singletons. Germline trimming cut 2 bases from V and 3 bases from J; bases unmatched to any gene: 6. The CDR3 covers 15 residues. CDR1 and CDR2 (germline): SGHTA, FQGTGA. The chain carries TRBV7-3 and TRBJ2-7, with TRBD2 matching over 8 bases. Sample: naive CD4+ T cells sorted from blood. Subset of the sample: CD45RA+ positively selected. This sequence was found in a man younger than 35 in good health. The CDR3 here is CASSLAAGGFYEQYF. Written as DNA, the CDR3 is TGTGCCAGCAGCTTAGCCGCGGGGGGTTTCTACGAGCAGTACTTC.